A single sample is the source of the 30 T cell receptor beta chains below, sequenced in a study of human T cells and chemical hapten exposure. TCRdb used MiXCR to reprocess the RACE reads, holding one entry per CDR3 protein. The sample yields about 110,000 distinct CDR3 sequences, more than 7% seen once. The time point: patch test 2, 6 weeks after DPC sensitization. Treatment of the sample: therapeutic diphenylcyclopropenone sensitization with weekly scalp DPC. The sample was whole blood, taken in connection with sensitization to the hapten diphenylcyclopropenone (DPC). Receptors originate from a woman aged 40-49 years with alopecia areata. Some clones in this sample may be carry-over from other donors' samples.

This chain links TRBV27 with TRBJ2-3; D possibly corresponds to TRBD2 (5 bases). The CDR3 runs to 15 residues. The germline V gene encodes CDR1 MNHEY and CDR2 SMNVEV (reference sequence). Trimming left V 3 bases short and J 0 bases short, with 10 bases between. The CDR3 is CASSFGVFSTDTQYF. The CDR3 bases are TGTGCCAGCAGTTTCGGGGTTTTCAGCACAGATACGCAGTATTTT.

This clonotype was found many times. The chain employs TRBV11-2 and TRBJ1-2; D ambiguous. Germline CDR1 SGHAT, CDR2 FQNNGV. The CDR3 is 13 residues long. V lost 5 bases and J 3 bases, leaving 10 bases between the germline ends. The CDR3 DNA reads as TGTGCCAGCAGCCTAGGACCAGACTATGGCTACACCTTC. Protein product: CASSLGPDYGYTF.

The chain couples TRBV6-5 to TRBJ1-1, with D tentatively TRBD1 (6 bases). Germline V gene data show CDR1 as MNHEY and CDR2 as SVGAGI. Between the trimmed V and J ends, which lost 4 bases and 0 bases, there was a span of 18 bases. CDR3 length: 17 residues. CDR3 sequence reads: CASSLSGVTLVNTEAFF. The CDR3 DNA reads as TGTGCCAGCAGTTTATCAGGGGTTACCTTAGTGAACACTGAAGCTTTCTTT.

The V call is TRBV19, the J call TRBJ1-2; possibly TRBD1 for D (6 bases). Germline CDR1 LNHDA, CDR2 SQIVND (reference sequence). This CDR3 has 14 amino acids. V dropped 7 bases and J dropped 7 bases, with 19 bases sitting between them. DNA of the CDR3: TGTGCCAGTAACTCGCCTGGGGGCGCGGGTGGCTACACCTTC. Protein product: CASNSPGGAGGYTF.

This clonotype was observed at least ten times. J is TRBJ1-5 and V is TRBV6-6, with a weak D call TRBD1 (5 bases). V dropped 0 bases and J dropped 6 bases, with 9 bases sitting between them. Germline V gene data show CDR1 as MNHNY and CDR2 as SVGAGI (reference sequence). The CDR3 is made up of 14 amino acids. In nucleotides, the CDR3 is TGTGCCAGCAGTTACTCTTGGGGGGGTCAGCCCCAGCATTTT. Amino acid sequence: CASSYSWGGQPQHF.

This clonotype has more than one count but fewer than ten. The chain employs TRBV9 and TRBJ1-6; D ambiguous. Germline CDR1 reads SGDLS; CDR2 reads YYNGEE. The CDR3 has 15 residues. Deletions cut 0 bases from V and 14 bases from J, with 18 bases between. The CDR3 bases are TGTGCCAGCAGCGTAGGGCAGGCGGTGGCAGGAACCCTCCACTTT. This sequence encodes CASSVGQAVAGTLHF. The variable domain in full, completed from reference TRBV9 and TRBJ1-6, reads DSGVTQTPKHLITATGQRVTLRCSPRSGDLSVYWYQQSLDQGLQFLIQYYNGEERAKGNILERFSAQQFPDLHSELNLSSLELGDSALYFCASSVGQAVAGTLHFGNGTRLTVT.

This chain joins TRBV7-2 and TRBJ2-5, with D possibly matching TRBD2 (6 bases). In germline, CDR1 is SGHTA, CDR2 FQGNSA. This CDR3 contains 16 residues. V was clipped by 3 bases and J by 1 base, with 15 bases between them. The CDR3 sequence is CASSFRATGAQETQYF. CDR3 in DNA: TGTGCCAGCAGCTTCCGCGCAACGGGAGCCCAAGAGACCCAGTACTTC.

This clonotype was found many times. The chain has TRBV7-9 and TRBJ2-1; the D is unclear. Trimming pared 5 bases from V and 2 bases from J, leaving 10 bases between. Germline assignment: CDR1 SEHNR and CDR2 FQNEAQ (reference sequence). This CDR3 comprises 14 residues. The CDR3 reads CASSPRPAYNEQFF. CDR3 nucleotide sequence: TGTGCCAGCAGCCCCCGTCCGGCCTACAATGAGCAGTTCTTC. Full variable domain (rest looked up from reference TRBV7-9 and TRBJ2-1): DTGVSQNPRHKITKRGQNVTFRCDPISEHNRLYWYRQTLGQGPEFLTYFQNEAQLEKSRLLSDRFSAERPKGSFSTLEIQRTEQGDSAMYLCASSPRPAYNEQFFGPGTRLTVL.

This clonotype appeared many times. This rearrangement joins TRBV7-9 to TRBJ2-5, with 7 bases that match TRBD1. Germline CDR1 and CDR2: SEHNR and FQNEAQ (reference sequence). J gave up 2 bases and V 4 bases, and 4 bases lay outside the gene matches. The CDR3 has 14 residues. The CDR3 loop is CASSSRDSQETQYF. Here the CDR3 DNA reads TGTGCCAGCAGCTCCCGGGACAGTCAAGAGACCCAGTACTTC.

This clonotype was observed many times. The chain has TRBV6-6 and TRBJ2-3; D possibly corresponds to TRBD2 (7 bases). The length of the CDR3 is 16 residues. V dropped 7 bases and J dropped 0 bases, with 17 bases sitting between them. Germline V gene lookup returns CDR1 MNHNY and CDR2 SVGAGI (reference sequence). Here the CDR3 reads CASTNGGGGSTDTQYF. CDR3 DNA: TGTGCCAGCACCAACGGGGGCGGGGGAAGCACAGATACGCAGTATTTT.

The chain has TRBV27 and TRBJ1-1; TRBD1 matches 8 bases. There are 14 residues in the CDR3. J was trimmed by 1 base and V by 6 bases; bases with no gene match: 4. From germline, CDR1 is MNHEY and CDR2 SMNVEV (reference sequence). As DNA, the CDR3 is TGTGCCAGCAGCAAGGGACAGGAGAACACTGAAGCTTTCTTT. Translated, it gives CASSKGQENTEAFF.

This clonotype has only a few counts. The rearrangement joins TRBV9 to TRBJ2-7; D perhaps matches TRBD1 (6 bases). Trimming pared 4 bases from V and 4 bases from J, leaving 15 bases between. The CDR3 extends over 14 amino acids. Germline CDR1 SGDLS, CDR2 YYNGEE. The CDR3 reads CASSPRGTIYEQYF. The CDR3 DNA is TGTGCCAGCAGCCCTAGAGGGACAATATACGAGCAGTACTTC.

Many counts were recorded for this clonotype. This chain connects TRBV5-1 to TRBJ1-4, with D unclear. The CDR3 is 15 amino acids. The germline V and J ends were trimmed by 5 bases and 0 bases, with 11 bases remaining between them. Germline values: CDR1 SGHRS, CDR2 YFSETQ. The CDR3 sequence: CASSPDRSTNEKLFF. CDR3 nucleotide sequence: TGCGCCAGCAGTCCGGACCGATCAACTAATGAAAAACTGTTTTTT.

This CDR3 is CASSLRTGENTEAFF. CDR3 in DNA: TGTGCCAGCAGCTTGAGGACAGGGGAGAACACTGAAGCTTTCTTT. This sequence joins TRBV5-8 and TRBJ1-1; 9 bases agree with TRBD1. The junction had 2 bases not matched to a gene; V was cut back by 1 base and J by 1 base. Germline V gene sequence: CDR1 SGHTS, CDR2 YDEGEE. CDR3 length equals 15 residues.

The genes are TRBV27 and TRBJ2-3; tentatively, D is TRBD1 (5 bases). In germline, CDR1 is MNHEY, CDR2 SMNVEV (reference sequence). This CDR3 has 14 amino acids. V dropped 3 bases and J dropped 2 bases, with 9 bases sitting between them. The CDR3 reads CASSFRQYTDTQYF. CDR3 nucleotides: TGTGCCAGCAGTTTTCGACAGTACACAGATACGCAGTATTTT.

Ten or more counts support this clonotype. The gene calls are TRBV11-3 and TRBJ2-1; D remains unclear. Deletions cut 1 base from V and 0 bases from J, with 7 bases between. Germline values: CDR1 SGHNT, CDR2 YENEEA. This CDR3 is 15 amino acids long. Written as DNA, the CDR3 is TGTGCCAGCAGCTTAGGGACCTTCTCCTACAATGAGCAGTTCTTC. Residues: CASSLGTFSYNEQFF. Supplemented by reference TRBV11-3 and TRBJ2-1, the full variable domain reads EAGVVQSPRYKIIEKKQPVAFWCNPISGHNTLYWYLQNLGQGPELLIRYENEEAVDDSQLPKDRFSAERLKGVDSTLKIQPAELGDSAVYLCASSLGTFSYNEQFFGPGTRLTVL.

This chain connects TRBV2 to TRBJ1-2; 10 positions agree with TRBD1. Trimming took 6 bases from V and 4 from J; bases not matched to a gene: 2. The CDR3 totals 13 residues. Looked up from germline, CDR1 is SNHLY and CDR2 is FYNNEI. CDR3 in DNA: TGTGCCAGCAGGACAGGGGGCAGCTATGGCTACACCTTC. Encoded protein: CASRTGGSYGYTF.

CDR3 DNA sequence: TGTGCCAGCAGCCTTGGGACTAGGACGGATACGCAGTATTTT. Protein product: CASSLGTRTDTQYF. The V gene is TRBV4-2, the J gene TRBJ2-3, with 8 bases fitting TRBD2. V lost 4 bases to trimming and J lost 6 bases; unmatched junction nucleotides: 6. The CDR3 totals 14 residues. Per germline, CDR1 LGHNA and CDR2 YNFKEQ.

The table lists this clonotype with many counts. V and J are TRBV12-3 or TRBV12-4 and TRBJ2-6; D is uncertain. This CDR3 is 15 amino acids long. V dropped 4 bases and J dropped 0 bases, with 7 bases sitting between them. The CDR3 here is CASSSGYSGANVLTF. The CDR3 nucleotides are TGTGCCAGCAGTTCCGGTTACTCTGGGGCCAACGTCCTGACTTTC.

There are a few counts of this clonotype. The rearrangement joins TRBV5-1 to TRBJ2-7; 7 bases map to TRBD1. V shed 4 bases, J shed 5 bases, and the junction held 15 bases outside the gene matches. Germline-derived CDR1 and CDR2 are SGHRS and YFSETQ. The CDR3 loop spans 16 amino acids. This chain's CDR3 is CASSRTASTGVDEQYF. The DNA for the CDR3 is TGCGCCAGCAGCCGCACCGCTAGCACAGGGGTCGACGAGCAGTACTTC.

This clonotype was observed at least ten times. V and J are TRBV12-3 or TRBV12-4 and TRBJ1-5; D may be TRBD1 (6 bases). V was trimmed by 3 bases and J by 6 bases, leaving 15 bases between them. CDR3 length equals 15 residues. The CDR3 loop reads CASSLSGGRRQPQHF. DNA for the CDR3: TGTGCCAGCAGTTTGTCGGGGGGCCGGCGTCAGCCCCAGCATTTT.

This sequence joins TRBV28 and TRBJ2-1; 7 bases agree with TRBD2. The germline CDR1 and CDR2 sequences are MDHEN and SYDVKM. The CDR3 has 15 residues. After removal of 2 bases from V and 8 bases from J, the junction contained 9 bases not matched to a gene. CDR3: CASSLAGVFGDEQFF. The CDR3 nucleotides read TGTGCCAGCAGTTTAGCGGGGGTGTTTGGGGATGAGCAGTTCTTC. The variable domain in full, with the rest retrieved from reference TRBV28 and TRBJ2-1, is DVKVTQSSRYLVKRTGEKVFLECVQDMDHENMFWYRQDPGLGLRLIYFSYDVKMKEKGDIPEGYSVSREKKERFSLILESASTNQTSMYLCASSLAGVFGDEQFFGPGTRLTVL.

This clonotype was seen a handful of times. This sequence joins TRBV7-9 and TRBJ1-2; 10 bases are a match to TRBD1. The CDR3 is 15 residues long. V was pared by 1 base and J by 3 bases, with 2 bases of the junction left unmatched. CDR1 and CDR2 from the germline V gene are SEHNR and FQNEAQ (reference sequence). The CDR3 nucleotides read TGTGCCAGCAGCTTAGAGGGACAGGGGCACTATGGCTACACCTTC. Translating it yields CASSLEGQGHYGYTF.

The chain couples TRBV27 to TRBJ1-6; 7 bases map to TRBD1. Germline CDR1 MNHEY, CDR2 SMNVEV (reference sequence). This CDR3 spans 15 amino acids. V was pared by 6 bases and J by 5 bases, with 7 bases of the junction left unmatched. This CDR3 reads CASRGQIYHNSPLHF. CDR3 nucleotide sequence: TGTGCCAGCAGGGGACAGATTTATCATAATTCACCCCTCCACTTT.

This clonotype was seen many times. The chain uses TRBV20-1 and TRBJ2-7, with D perhaps TRBD1 or TRBD2 (5 bases each). The CDR3 is 13 amino acids. The germline V and J ends were trimmed by 6 bases and 2 bases, with 14 bases remaining between them. CDR1 and CDR2 (germline): DFQATT, SNEGSKA (reference sequence). The CDR3 sequence is CSAAGTEPYEQYF. The CDR3 DNA reads TGCAGTGCCGCCGGGACGGAGCCCTACGAGCAGTACTTC.

The CDR3 loop reads CASSYAYTEAFF. The CDR3 DNA is TGTGCCAGCAGTTACGCCTACACTGAAGCTTTCTTT. The gene calls are TRBV6-2 or TRBV6-3 and TRBJ1-1; D gene uncertain. The CDR3 contains 12 residues. V lost 2 bases, J lost 3 bases, and 4 bases lay in between. Germline CDR1 reads MNHEY; CDR2 reads SVGEGT.

This clonotype showed up just a few times. This chain uses TRBV7-9 with TRBJ2-3; 12 nucleotides align to TRBD2. The V gene end was trimmed by 1 base and the J gene end by 9 bases; junction bases not matched to a gene: 20. Germline V gene data show CDR1 as SEHNR and CDR2 as FQNEAQ (reference sequence). The length of the CDR3 is 20 residues. The CDR3 coding sequence is TGTGCCAGCAGCTTAGAGGCGAAATCCTGGACTAGCGGGAACCTGAGGACGCAGTATTTT. This gives the protein CASSLEAKSWTSGNLRTQYF.

V is TRBV6-2 or TRBV6-3 and J is TRBJ2-5, with 11 bases fitting TRBD1. The CDR3 length is 17 residues. The germline V gene encodes CDR1 MNHEY and CDR2 SVGEGT. V lost 1 base, J lost 5 bases, and 9 bases stayed unmatched. Here the CDR3 DNA reads TGTGCCAGCAGTTACTACAGGACAGGGGGCATTCGGGAGACCCAGTACTTC. It codes for CASSYYRTGGIRETQYF.

This chain links TRBV7-2 with TRBJ2-1; 13 bases line up with TRBD2. Germline-derived CDR1 and CDR2 are SGHTA and FQGNSA. This CDR3 spans 19 amino acids. With 4 bases clipped from V and 2 bases from J, the junction kept 11 bases outside the gene matches. CDR3 sequence: CASSSRPGTSGTTYNEQFF. The DNA for the CDR3 is TGTGCCAGCAGCTCCCGTCCCGGGACTAGCGGGACGACCTACAATGAGCAGTTCTTC.

As for this clonotype: This may come from a read error, since a much larger clone is one base off. This sequence joins TRBV12-3 or TRBV12-4 and TRBJ2-1; D gene uncertain. This CDR3 has 12 amino acids. V lost 7 bases and J lost 9, with 13 bases in between. The CDR3 loop is CASTAQGLEQFF. DNA for the CDR3: TGTGCCAGCACCGCCCAAGGTCTTGAGCAGTTCTTC.